Sequencing of this T cell receptor beta chain was carried out in a study of T cell responses to AZD1222 COVID-19 vaccine. Whole-study findings and limits: Vaccine-associated CD4 TCRs ranged over spike, dominating at 160-218 and 743-854.

Trimming took 6 bases from V and 4 from J, leaving 15 bases between them. Per germline, CDR1 KGHSH and CDR2 LQKENI. CDR3 length: 15 amino acids. Libraries were prepared by immunoSEQ multiplex PCR; TCRdb keeps only in-frame clonotypes and omits some of them. Of 70,000 to 90,000 clones listed, over 85% are singletons. Points on this clone: The antigen is unknown.

The receptor was isolated from an adult in good health. The chain combines TRBV18 with TRBJ2-2; the D gene is possibly TRBD1 (5 bases). The material sequenced was peripheral blood, taken on day 0 of AZD1222 vaccination. The CDR3 spells CASSPTAASTGELFF. In DNA form, the CDR3 reads TGTGCCAGCTCCCCGACAGCCGCGAGCACCGGGGAGCTGTTTTTT.